Each of the 15 T cell receptor beta chains below was sequenced from the same sample in a study of T cell responses to AZD1222 COVID-19 vaccine. Some clones are missing from TCRdb's copy, which holds only in-frame ones; the method was immunoSEQ multiplex PCR. The sample comprises some 120,000 clones, around 86% of which are singletons, and around 7.7% rests with the top ten. The input for sequencing was peripheral blood, taken on day 0 of AZD1222 vaccination. The source of these receptors is an adult in good health.

The J gene is TRBJ1-4, the V gene TRBV7-9, with 7 bases identical to TRBD1. Germline V gene lookup returns CDR1 SEHNR and CDR2 FQNEAQ (reference sequence). J was trimmed by 3 bases and V by 8 bases; bases with no gene match: 9. This CDR3 region has 15 residues. The CDR3 DNA follows: TGTGCCAGCCGACGGACGGGGACAGCTAATGAAAAACTGTTTTTT. Protein sequence: CASRRTGTANEKLFF.

This chain links TRBV28 with TRBJ2-5; D is undetermined. The germline V gene has CDR1 MDHEN and CDR2 SYDVKM. The CDR3 extends over 14 amino acids. Trimming pared 5 bases from V and 1 base from J, leaving 11 bases between. The CDR3 DNA is TGTGCCAGCAGTGTACAGCCTTCCCAAGAGACCCAGTACTTC. Protein sequence: CASSVQPSQETQYF.

This clone was recorded at least ten times. The chain carries TRBV7-9 and TRBJ1-2, with 8 bases identical to TRBD1. This CDR3 region has 14 residues. Germline CDR1 and CDR2: SEHNR and FQNEAQ (reference sequence). V was pared by 8 bases and J by 7 bases, with 12 bases of the junction left unmatched. This CDR3 reads CASPLRSRGLGYTF. CDR3 nucleotides: TGTGCCAGCCCCCTCAGAAGCAGGGGGCTTGGCTACACCTTC.

V gene TRBV19 combines with J gene TRBJ1-2; 10 bases agree with TRBD1. The CDR3 length is 14 residues. Germline CDR1 LNHDA, CDR2 SQIVND (reference sequence). With 7 bases clipped from V and 5 bases from J, the junction kept 7 bases outside the gene matches. CDR3 in amino acids: CASTWTGGYYGYTF. CDR3 bases: TGTGCCAGTACGTGGACAGGGGGTTATTATGGCTACACCTTC.

The V and J genes are TRBV28 and TRBJ1-2, with D tentatively TRBD1 (5 bases). CDR3 length: 14 residues. The V gene's germline CDR1 is MDHEN and CDR2 SYDVKM. V lost 8 bases, J lost 1 base, and 14 bases lay in between. The CDR3 loop is CASLLEGLNYGYTF. The CDR3, as DNA: TGTGCCAGCCTCTTGGAGGGGCTTAACTATGGCTACACCTTC.

This chain joins TRBV7-9 and TRBJ2-7; perhaps TRBD2 as D (7 bases). Trimming removed 5 bases at V and 5 bases at J, with 16 bases between. Germline assignment: CDR1 SEHNR and CDR2 FQNEAQ (reference sequence). The CDR3 covers 14 residues. The DNA for the CDR3 is TGTGCCAGCAGCGTAGGGGGAGGGTTCAACGAGCAGTACTTC. This translates into CASSVGGGFNEQYF.

The chain is built from TRBV5-1 and TRBJ2-4; D not certain. The V and J ends lost 0 bases and 0 bases respectively, with 4 bases between them. CDR1 SGHRS and CDR2 YFSETQ come from the germline V gene. This CDR3 is 14 amino acids long. The CDR3 region is CASSLGLAKNIQYF. The CDR3 DNA reads TGCGCCAGCAGCTTGGGACTAGCCAAAAACATTCAGTACTTC.

The rearrangement uses TRBV28 and TRBJ1-2; TRBD1 is a possible D gene (5 bases). This CDR3 region has 15 residues. Germline CDR1 is MDHEN and CDR2 is SYDVKM. V lost 5 bases to trimming and J lost 1 base, with 14 bases between them. The CDR3 spells CASSTPGNYNYGYTF. The CDR3 DNA is TGTGCCAGCAGTACGCCAGGGAATTATAACTATGGCTACACCTTC.

The gene calls are TRBV29-1 and TRBJ2-6; D possibly corresponds to TRBD2 (5 bases). Germline CDR1 SQVTM, CDR2 ANQGSEA. The length of the CDR3 is 18 residues. Trimming stripped 0 bases from V and 4 bases from J, with 19 bases between. In DNA, the CDR3 is TGCAGCGTTGAAGAGGAGGAGTTCGGGGTATCCGGGGCCAACGTCCTGACTTTC. Translation: CSVEEEEFGVSGANVLTF.

This chain joins TRBV19 and TRBJ1-1; D remains ambiguous. Trimming took 6 bases from V and 2 from J, leaving 16 bases between them. The CDR3 has 15 residues. Germline assignment: CDR1 LNHDA and CDR2 SQIVND (reference sequence). The CDR3 DNA reads TGTGCCAGTAGCGTCCAGGCGGTATCCAACACTGAAGCTTTCTTT. Residues: CASSVQAVSNTEAFF. The whole variable domain, filled in from reference TRBV19 and TRBJ1-1, reads DGGITQSPKYLFRKEGQNVTLSCEQNLNHDAMYWYRQDPGQGLRLIYYSQIVNDFQKGDIAEGYSVSREKKESFPLTVTSAQKNPTAFYLCASSVQAVSNTEAFFGQGTRLTVV.

V is TRBV5-1 and J is TRBJ1-1, with unresolved D. Germline values: CDR1 SGHRS, CDR2 YFSETQ. CDR3 length: 14 amino acids. V gave up 0 bases and J gave up 1 base, with 7 bases separating them. The CDR3 here is CASSLAGENTEAFF. The CDR3 DNA follows: TGCGCCAGCAGCTTGGCCGGGGAGAACACTGAAGCTTTCTTT. The whole variable domain, remainder taken from reference TRBV5-1 and TRBJ1-1, is KAGVTQTPRYLIKTRGQQVTLSCSPISGHRSVSWYQQTPGQGLQFLFEYFSETQRNKGNFPGRFSGRQFSNSRSEMNVSTLELGDSALYLCASSLAGENTEAFFGQGTRLTVV.

The chain is built from TRBV5-8 and TRBJ2-2; D not resolved. The V end was cut by 9 bases, the J end by 4 bases, with 7 bases between. The CDR3 contains 11 residues. CDR1 and CDR2 from the germline V gene are SGHTS and YDEGEE. The CDR3, as DNA: TGTGCCACCGACTTCACCGGGGAGCTGTTTTTT. Translated, it gives CATDFTGELFF.

The chain links TRBV25-1 to TRBJ1-4, with D unresolved. The CDR3 contains 14 residues. V was shortened by 11 bases and J by 2 bases, with 15 bases between the two germline ends. Germline CDR1 is MGHDK and CDR2 is SYGVNS. In DNA, the CDR3 is TGTGCCGGGCAGACATCGGGTACTAATGAAAAACTGTTTTTT. It codes for CAGQTSGTNEKLFF.

This clone came up a few times. The chain couples TRBV3-1 (or the pseudogene TRBV3-2) to TRBJ1-2; D not certain. The CDR3 consists of 15 residues. Trimming shortened V by 1 base and J by 4 bases, and 13 bases separated the two germline ends. Per the germline V gene, CDR1 is LGHDT and CDR2 is YNNKEL (reference sequence). CDR3 nucleotide sequence: TGTGCCAGCAGCCAAGTCAGGCGGGCGGGCTATGGCTACACCTTC. The encoded protein is CASSQVRRAGYGYTF.

The sample holds one count of this clone. The chain's CDR3 is CASSLDSPTGNTIYF. For the CDR3, the DNA is TGCGCCAGCAGCTTGGACTCCCCGACTGGAAACACCATATATTTT. V is TRBV5-1 and J is TRBJ1-3; no firm D call. From germline, CDR1 is SGHRS and CDR2 YFSETQ. CDR3 size: 15 residues. V lost 0 bases to trimming and J lost 2 bases, with 9 bases between them.